Shown below are 18 T cell receptor beta chains from a single sample sequenced in a study of blood T cells in healthy people across ages. Primed by a sample-barcoded 5' primer and a J-beta primer mix, a second PCR proceeded for about 6 to 11 cycles. TCRdb reprocessed the 5' RACE reads via MiXCR and lists one record per CDR3 protein. The data hold 1,300,000 or so distinct CDR3 sequences, with approximately 59% observed a single time. Sequencing used blood. The receptors derive from a man between 18 and 29 years old in good health.

V is TRBV6-5 and J is TRBJ2-5; D perhaps matches TRBD2 (6 bases). Germline CDR1 MNHEY, CDR2 SVGAGI. V was shortened by 7 bases and J by 5 bases, with 20 bases between the two germline ends. CDR3 length equals 15 residues. CDR3 loop: CASTIGGGIEETQYF. The CDR3 bases are TGTGCCAGCACCATCGGTGGAGGGATCGAGGAGACCCAGTACTTC.

The chain recombines TRBV25-1 with TRBJ2-1, with a possible D match to TRBD1 (6 bases). CDR3 length equals 16 residues. Between the trimmed V and J ends, which lost 2 bases and 2 bases, there was a span of 13 bases. From germline, CDR1 is MGHDK and CDR2 SYGVNS. The CDR3 is CASSETGRGPYNEQFF. CDR3 in DNA: TGTGCCAGCAGTGAAACTGGCAGGGGACCCTACAATGAGCAGTTCTTC.

The chain recombines TRBV5-1 with TRBJ2-1, with 10 bases lining up with TRBD1. Germline V lookup: CDR1 SGHRS, CDR2 YFSETQ. The ends lost 4 bases at V and 7 bases at J; junction bases unmatched: 11. CDR3 length equals 16 residues. Written as DNA, the CDR3 is TGCGCCAGCAGCCCCATCCGGGACAGGGGCAGGAATGAGCAGTTCTTC. Translated, it gives CASSPIRDRGRNEQFF.

The V gene is TRBV2, the J gene TRBJ2-1, with 9 bases matching TRBD1. From germline, CDR1 is SNHLY and CDR2 FYNNEI. J was trimmed by 13 bases and V by 10 bases; bases with no gene match: 5. The CDR3 loop spans 10 amino acids. CDR3: CATGDREQFF. CDR3 bases: TGTGCCACCGGGGACAGGGAACAGTTCTTC.

The CDR3 bases are TGTGCCAGCAGCTCTGTAGCGGGAGTTGGCTACAATGAGCAGTTCTTC. Amino acid sequence: CASSSVAGVGYNEQFF. The chain has TRBV27 and TRBJ2-1; 9 bases map to TRBD2. The V gene's germline CDR1 is MNHEY and CDR2 SMNVEV (reference sequence). The CDR3 sequence is 16 residues long. The V segment lost 6 bases and the J segment 3 bases; nucleotides outside the gene matches: 9.

There are a few counts of this clonotype. The rearrangement links TRBV6-2 or TRBV6-3 to TRBJ2-4, with a tentative D call TRBD2 (5 bases). The DNA end favors TRBJ2-5, so the J call may be wrong. The CDR3 covers 15 residues. Germline lookup yields CDR1 MNHEY and CDR2 SVGEGT. The CDR3 DNA is TGTGCCAGCAGCCGTACGACGGACTCTAAAGAGACCCAGTACTTC. This gives the protein CASSRTTDSKETQYF.

This chain uses TRBV20-1 with TRBJ2-7; D perhaps matches TRBD1 (6 bases). This CDR3 has 13 residues. Trimming pared 4 bases from V and 3 bases from J, leaving 13 bases between. CDR1 is DFQATT, CDR2 SNEGSKA, per germline (reference sequence). CDR3 coding DNA: TGCAGTGCTATGACCCTACAGGGCTACGAGCAGTACTTC. Protein: CSAMTLQGYEQYF.

The chain uses TRBV15 and TRBJ1-2; D not certain. Germline V lookup: CDR1 LNHNV, CDR2 YYDKDF (reference sequence). Trimming took 3 bases from V and 6 from J, leaving 11 bases between them. The CDR3 is 13 amino acids. The CDR3 DNA is TGTGCCACCAGCAGGGCCATGTCAGATGGCTACACCTTC. It codes for CATSRAMSDGYTF.

The chain uses TRBV6-1 and TRBJ2-1; D is ambiguous. The length of the CDR3 is 14 residues. The germline V gene encodes CDR1 MNHNS and CDR2 SASEGT. V shed 4 bases and J shed 3 bases, with 10 bases lying between them. Written as DNA, the CDR3 is TGTGCCAGCAGTGCTAGTATCCACTACAATGAGCAGTTCTTC. Its translation is CASSASIHYNEQFF.

The rearrangement links TRBV9 to TRBJ2-3; 10 bases are a match to TRBD2. J was trimmed by 0 bases and V by 4 bases; bases with no gene match: 11. The CDR3 length is 18 residues. The V gene's germline CDR1 is SGDLS and CDR2 YYNGEE. In DNA form, the CDR3 reads TGTGCCAGCAGCCGAAGAGCGGGAGGGCCCCAAAGCACAGATACGCAGTATTTT. Its translation is CASSRRAGGPQSTDTQYF.

For this clonotype: A junction end diverges from the germline sequence, so it may reflect a read error. The rearrangement links TRBV5-5 to TRBJ2-7, with 10 positions matching TRBD1. The CDR3 loop spans 17 amino acids. The germline CDR1 and CDR2 sequences are SGHKS and YYEKEE (reference sequence). CDR3 sequence (DNA): TGCGCCAGCAGCTGGGACAGGGGCTACAGCAGCTCCTACGAGCAGTACTTC. Translating gives CASSWDRGYSSSYEQYF.

This chain connects TRBV20-1 to TRBJ2-1, with D perhaps assigned TRBD1 or TRBD2 (5 bases each). Germline CDR1 is DFQATT and CDR2 is SNEGSKA (reference sequence). V was cut by 5 bases and J by 6 bases, with 17 bases left in between. The CDR3 runs to 14 residues. CDR3 bases: TGCAGTGCTCTGGGGACCCTCAACGGCAATGAGCAGTTCTTC. This sequence encodes CSALGTLNGNEQFF.

The CDR3 here is CASSLFWTSGTSTDTQYF. The CDR3 region has the DNA TGTGCCAGCAGCTTATTCTGGACTAGCGGAACTAGCACAGATACGCAGTATTTT. The rearrangement joins TRBV11-2 to TRBJ2-3, with 10 bases identical to TRBD2. The CDR3 contains 18 residues. Germline V lookup: CDR1 SGHAT, CDR2 FQNNGV. The junction had 8 bases not matched to a gene; V was cut back by 2 bases and J by 0 bases.

The gene calls are TRBV12-3 or TRBV12-4 and TRBJ1-5, with D maybe TRBD1 (6 bases). V lost 4 bases to trimming and J lost 11 bases, with 27 bases between them. The CDR3 sequence is 17 residues long. The CDR3 region is CASSSDGGHTGKETQHF. Written as DNA, the CDR3 is TGTGCCAGCAGTTCGGACGGGGGACACACAGGGAAAGAGACCCAGCATTTT.

The rearrangement joins TRBV11-1 to TRBJ2-5, with D unresolved. The V gene lost 2 bases and the J gene lost 4 bases, with 8 bases spanning the gap. Germline V gene sequence: CDR1 SGHAT, CDR2 FQDESV (reference sequence). The CDR3 is 13 residues long. CDR3 amino acids: CASSLTPGETQYF. In DNA form, the CDR3 reads TGTGCCAGCAGCTTAACTCCCGGAGAGACCCAGTACTTC.

This clonotype occurred a few times. This rearrangement joins TRBV28 to TRBJ2-3; possibly TRBD1 for D (8 bases). The V and J ends lost 3 bases and 3 bases respectively, with 13 bases between them. This CDR3 has 15 amino acids. Germline CDR1 MDHEN, CDR2 SYDVKM. The CDR3, as DNA: TGTGCCAGCAGTTTGGACAGGGAGGGAACAGATACGCAGTATTTT. This codes for CASSLDREGTDTQYF.

The sample holds a few counts of this clonotype. The chain has TRBV20-1 and TRBJ2-3; TRBD1 matches at 9 bases. The CDR3 sequence is 13 residues long. Germline V gene sequence: CDR1 DFQATT, CDR2 SNEGSKA (reference sequence). V trimming: 5 bases; J trimming: 4 bases; junction bases outside the gene matches: 4. The CDR3 here is CSADRGFSDTQYF. CDR3 nucleotides: TGCAGTGCTGACAGGGGGTTTTCAGATACGCAGTATTTT.

This chain connects TRBV29-1 to TRBJ1-5; no clear D. The CDR3 is 12 residues long. Trimming stripped 7 bases from V and 1 base from J, with 8 bases between. Germline assignment: CDR1 SQVTM and CDR2 ANQGSEA. CDR3 protein: CSAQESNQPQHF. In DNA, the CDR3 is TGCAGCGCCCAAGAGAGCAATCAGCCCCAGCATTTT.